This T cell receptor beta chain appears in the sequencing data of a study of blood T cell repertoires in COVID-19 (TCRdb year 2020). Regarding the complete study: Collaborator samples came from the United States, Italy and Spain and covered acute and convalescent phases of COVID-19. Where HLA class I and class II types were available, the types were taken from metadata supplied by the sample provider, not from assay-based typing. Samples came from the ongoing ImmuneRACE study (first 160 participants) plus 1,254 subjects from 6 global collaborators. The material from the prospective study consisted of cDNA or gDNA derived from T cells, B-cell-depleted T cells, or PBMCs. A de-identified subject ID, COVID-19 status, age in years and sex were almost always included in the sample metadata. Deeply sampled blood TCRbeta repertoires from subjects exposed to, actively infected with, or recovered from COVID-19 were included in the dataset. The repertoires were made available in a free public database intended to serve as a resource for research on the immune response to SARS-CoV-2. The paper's findings and limits, for the study overall: How much clinical and demographic metadata was included differed by source and by participant, and the metadata was provided uncurated.

V is pared back by 3 bases and J by 7 bases, with 11 bases lying between the germline termini. The CDR3, cysteine through phenylalanine, is 12 amino acids long. Just the 36-base CDR3 DNA is kept, in frame starting at base 1. From the germline V gene (reference sequence), CDR1 is SGHNT and CDR2 is YYREEE. A word on this clone: Its binding antigen is unknown. Base qualities are not recorded, but no much larger clone differs from it by a single base.

Participants in the prospective study were enrolled through a virtual design, were aged about 18 to 100 years, and lived in roughly 24 United States geographic areas. In the prospective study, cohorts were assigned on the basis of participant-reported clinical history obtained from a screening survey and a study questionnaire. Exposed participants had been in contact, within 2 weeks of entering the study, with a person who had a PCR-confirmed or clinician-diagnosed case of COVID-19. Each participant in the prospective study had whole blood, serum and a nasopharyngeal or oropharyngeal swab collected by mobile phlebotomists. Participants in the prospective study had the option to provide additional blood draws and questionnaires over a roughly two-month period. Before DNA extraction, blood samples from the prospective study were shipped at room temperature or frozen. TCRbeta CDR3 regions were amplified from genomic DNA by means of the immunoSEQ Assay, a bias-controlled multiplex PCR. The original methods were these. The number of nucleated cells in each sample was estimated from the amplification of reference gene primers within the assay. To quantify the absolute abundance of each unique TCRbeta CDR3 rearrangement, sequence reads were collapsed and filtered. For each sample, productive Simpson clonality was calculated by taking the square root of Simpson's diversity index across productive rearrangements. The clones in this table, taken by TCRdb from immuneACCESS, are in-frame only. Not every clone is retained; where verified, under half of the shortfall comes from an unresolved V gene, and the cause of the rest is unknown. V and J calls and clone size follow that table, whereas D and trimming were derived from the DNA. The sample profile shows about 280,000 clones; around 93% of them were found once. The ten largest clones represent about 3% of the sample.

This receptor was identified in a man in his forties who had been exposed to COVID-19. Sequenced sample: PBMCs or T cells enriched from blood (not recorded which). The V gene is TRBV5-4 and the J gene is TRBJ2-7, with TRBD1 tentatively as D gene (6 bases match). CDR3 reads: CASSSLGTEQYF. At the DNA level, the sequence is TGTGCCAGCAGCTCATTGGGGACAGAGCAGTACTTC.